This T cell receptor beta chain was profiled in a study of CD8+CD57+ T cells in acquired aplastic anemia. As for the study in general: Sorted CD4+ and CD8+ cells gave a mean 3.2 ug DNA, range 0.2 to 27.4 ug. The study's findings and limits: No significant patient-versus-control difference appeared in CD8+ Simpson's diversity.

Genomic DNA, serving as template, underwent TCR beta VDJ and CDR3 profiling. MiXCR, run by TCRdb on the reads, gives a single entry per CDR3 protein. Of about 190,000 distinct CDR3 sequences detected, approximately 50% appear once; the ten largest clones hold approximately 9.7%. Concerning this clonotype itself: Its antigen remains unidentified.

Individuals selected for sequencing had exhibited CD8+CD57+ cell expansion on flow cytometry. Patients were treatment-naive when blood was sampled. The CDR3 totals 11 residues. The germline gives CDR1 SGHDN, CDR2 FVKESK. V was pared by 2 bases and J by 9 bases, with 5 bases between. The TCR comes from a human donor with aplastic anemia. Material: sorted CD4+, CD8+, or CD8+CD57+ T cells (not recorded which) from PBMCs. The chain uses TRBV14 and TRBJ2-1; D is unresolved. Here the CDR3 DNA reads TGTGCCAGCAGCCAATCGGTTGAGCAGTTCTTC. Its protein product is CASSQSVEQFF. Complete variable domain (other parts from reference TRBV14 and TRBJ2-1): EAGVTQFPSHSVIEKGQTVTLRCDPISGHDNLYWYRRVMGKEIKFLLHFVKESKQDESGMPNNRFLAERTGGTYSTLKVQPAELEDSGVYFCASSQSVEQFFGPGTRLTVL.